This is a list of T cell receptor beta chains from one sample in a study of cytomegalovirus exposure and HLA in healthy donors. TCRdb keeps only in-frame clones here, not all; method: immunoSEQ multiplex PCR. The sample lists 120,000 to 150,000 clones; roughly three fifths were seen once. Sequenced input: PBMCs. The receptors come from a male donor in good health and CMV-seronegative. CDR3s include the opening cysteine and the closing phenylalanine or tryptophan. The D gene is left open where the match is weak. Not all rows give a size; the values are once, few, many and, for expanded clones, a class.

v_gene	d_gene	abundance	j_gene	CDR3aa	CDR3nt
TRBV9	.	.	TRBJ1-3	CASSVDRNGNTIYF	TGTGCCAGCAGCGTAGACAGGAACGGAAACACCATATATTTT
TRBV2	TRBD2	.	TRBJ2-3	CASSDIAGGDTQYF	TGTGCCAGCAGTGATATAGCGGGGGGAGATACGCAGTATTTT
TRBV6-4	.	.	TRBJ2-1	CASSDSYGLLTPHNEQFF	TGTGCCAGCAGTGACTCGTATGGGTTATTGACACCACACAATGAGCAGTTCTTC
TRBV7-9	.	few	TRBJ2-7	CSSSLAAGGIKSYEQYF	TGTTCCAGCAGCTTAGCGGCTGGCGGAATCAAGTCCTACGAGCAGTACTTC
TRBV5-8	.	.	TRBJ2-3	CASSLRLITDTQYF	TGTGCCAGCAGCTTGAGACTGATTACAGATACGCAGTATTTT
TRBV7-9	TRBD2	.	TRBJ2-2	CAHPASGTNTGELFF	TGTGCCCACCCGGCTAGCGGAACGAACACCGGGGAGCTGTTTTTT
TRBV28	TRBD1	.	TRBJ2-5	CASSSSQGALETQYF	TGTGCCAGCAGTTCCTCACAGGGGGCCTTGGAGACCCAGTACTTC
TRBV28	.	.	TRBJ1-2	CASSLGTAHGYTF	TGTGCCAGCAGCCTAGGGACTGCACATGGCTACACCTTC
TRBV27	.	.	TRBJ1-6	CASRQGYDSPLHF	TGTGCCAGCAGGCAGGGGTATGATTCACCCCTCCACTTT
TRBV14	.	.	TRBJ2-5	CASSQEAGGRRMTQYF	TGTGCCAGCAGCCAAGAAGCAGGGGGGCGCAGGATGACCCAGTACTTC
TRBV6-4	.	.	TRBJ2-3	CASSDFGGATDTQYF	TGTGCCAGCAGTGACTTTGGCGGGGCCACAGATACGCAGTATTTT
TRBV5-4	TRBD2	few	TRBJ2-1	CASSDGLAGGNYNEQFF	TGTGCCAGCAGCGATGGACTAGCGGGGGGGAATTACAATGAGCAGTTCTTC
TRBV29-1	TRBD1	.	TRBJ1-2	CSVVQGADGYTF	TGCAGCGTGGTACAGGGGGCGGATGGCTACACCTTC
TRBV25-1	.	.	TRBJ1-4	CASSDLSPSTNEKLFF	TGTGCCAGCAGTGATCTTAGCCCGTCAACTAATGAAAAACTGTTTTTT
TRBV18	TRBD1	few	TRBJ1-1	CASSLGQGGNTEAFF	TGTGCCAGCTCACTAGGACAGGGGGGGAACACTGAAGCTTTCTTT
TRBV28	.	.	TRBJ1-4	CASRGPNEKLFF	TGTGCCAGCAGGGGCCCAAATGAAAAACTGTTTTTT
TRBV27	.	.	TRBJ1-5	CASRGGRERPQHF	TGTGCCAGCAGGGGGGGGCGGGAAAGGCCCCAGCATTTT
TRBV27	.	.	TRBJ1-6	CASSPGTRDRSYNSPLHF	TGTGCCAGCAGCCCAGGGACAAGGGATCGCTCCTATAATTCACCCCTCCACTTT
TRBV10-2	TRBD2	.	TRBJ2-1	CASTKEGGGEYNEQFF	TGCGCCAGCACTAAAGAAGGCGGGGGGGAGTACAATGAGCAGTTCTTC
TRBV7-2	TRBD1	.	TRBJ2-1	CASSEPGQAAEQFF	TGTGCCAGCAGCGAGCCGGGACAGGCTGCTGAGCAGTTCTTC
TRBV7-2	.	.	TRBJ2-1	CASSLYYYNEQFF	TGTGCCAGCAGCTTATACTATTACAATGAGCAGTTCTTC
TRBV19	.	.	TRBJ1-6	CASSIEGRNSPLHF	TGTGCCAGTAGTATTGAGGGTCGAAATTCACCCCTCCACTTT
TRBV5-4	TRBD2	few	TRBJ2-3	CASSPFSGGTDTQYF	TGTGCCAGCAGCCCGTTTAGCGGGGGCACAGATACGCAGTATTTT
TRBV7-7	TRBD1	few	TRBJ1-4	CASSAGQGINEKLFF	TGTGCCAGCAGCGCAGGACAGGGCATTAATGAAAAACTGTTTTTT
TRBV6-5	.	.	TRBJ2-7	CASSRFSRGEQYF	TGTGCCAGCTCCCGGTTCTCTCGAGGCGAGCAGTACTTC
TRBV6-1	.	.	TRBJ1-2	CASSEAGSTAGYGYTF	TGTGCCAGCAGTGAAGCCGGGAGCACCGCTGGATATGGCTACACCTTC
TRBV28	TRBD1	.	TRBJ2-6	CASSPDRDGANVLTF	TGTGCCAGCAGTCCGGACAGGGATGGGGCCAACGTCCTGACTTTC